This TCR beta chain was captured by sequencing in a study of cytomegalovirus exposure and HLA in healthy donors. Study information: According to later analysis, the same platform produced the roughly 120 validation and 666 first-cohort repertoires.

General study results and limits: Researchers reported that a few CMV-associated chains were confirmed in vitro as CMV antigen-specific. Most TCR sequences were uncommon, yet certain public TCRs appeared in many donors.

Clones were sequenced by immunoSEQ multiplex PCR, and TCRdb holds only the in-frame ones, with some missing. The sample lists 100,000 to 150,000 clones; around nine tenths were seen once. Details on this clone: What it binds is not known.

The donors were members of the validation cohort comprising over a hundred subjects, separate from the roughly 640-subject first cohort. The sequence came from a woman between 18 and 29 years old in good health and CMV-seronegative. Sequencing was carried out using PBMCs.

The CDR3 loop is CAIQPGQGAYEQYF. The CDR3 DNA reads as TGTGCCATCCAACCGGGACAGGGGGCTTACGAGCAGTACTTC. This chain connects TRBV10-3 to TRBJ2-7; 12 bases agree with TRBD1. Germline CDR1 and CDR2: ENHRY and SYGVKD. CDR3 length equals 14 residues. Losses at the gene ends were 8 bases for V and 4 bases for J; bases not matched to a gene: 6.